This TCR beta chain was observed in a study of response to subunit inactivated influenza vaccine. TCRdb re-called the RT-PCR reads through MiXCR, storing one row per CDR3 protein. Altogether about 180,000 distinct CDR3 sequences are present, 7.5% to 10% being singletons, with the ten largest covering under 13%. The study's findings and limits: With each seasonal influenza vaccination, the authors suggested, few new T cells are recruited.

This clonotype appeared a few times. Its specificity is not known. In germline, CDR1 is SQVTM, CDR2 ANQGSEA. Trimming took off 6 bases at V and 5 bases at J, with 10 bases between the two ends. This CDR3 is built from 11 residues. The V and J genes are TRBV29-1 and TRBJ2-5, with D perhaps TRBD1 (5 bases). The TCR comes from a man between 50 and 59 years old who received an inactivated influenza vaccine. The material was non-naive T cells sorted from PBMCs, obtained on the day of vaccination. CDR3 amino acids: CSVQKGETQYF. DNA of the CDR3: TGCAGCGTCCAAAAGGGGGAGACCCAGTACTTC.